Given below is one T cell receptor (beta chain) in context. The data belong to a study of blood T cell repertoires in COVID-19. Study as a whole: There were acute and convalescent COVID-19 samples, and they came from the United States, Italy and Spain. PBMCs, B-cell-depleted T cells, or T cells provided the cDNA or gDNA that made up the material.

Germline CDR1 MGHDK, CDR2 SYGVNS. V was pared by 5 bases and J by 4 bases, with 3 bases of the junction left unmatched. The CDR3 totals 14 residues. As originally analysed: Amplifying reference gene primers gave estimates of nucleated cell counts. Method: immunoSEQ multiplex PCR; TCRdb's copy keeps in-frame clones and lacks some. V and J calls and clone size follow that table, whereas D and trimming were derived from the DNA. The sample holds approximately 200,000 clones; approximately 87% are singletons and the top ten take about 6%. This rearrangement joins TRBV25-1 to TRBJ2-1; 9 bases are a match to TRBD2. Specimen: peripheral blood. The TCR was taken from a man aged 60-69 years who had recovered from COVID-19. The chain's CDR3 is CASSLAGIYNEQFF. CDR3 bases: TGTGCCAGCAGTCTAGCGGGAATTTACAATGAGCAGTTCTTC. Drawing the rest from reference TRBV25-1 and TRBJ2-1, the complete variable domain is EADIYQTPRYLVIGTGKKITLECSQTMGHDKMYWYQQDPGMELHLIHYSYGVNSTEKGDLSSESTVSRIRTEHFPLTLESARPSHTSQYLCASSLAGIYNEQFFGPGTRLTVL.